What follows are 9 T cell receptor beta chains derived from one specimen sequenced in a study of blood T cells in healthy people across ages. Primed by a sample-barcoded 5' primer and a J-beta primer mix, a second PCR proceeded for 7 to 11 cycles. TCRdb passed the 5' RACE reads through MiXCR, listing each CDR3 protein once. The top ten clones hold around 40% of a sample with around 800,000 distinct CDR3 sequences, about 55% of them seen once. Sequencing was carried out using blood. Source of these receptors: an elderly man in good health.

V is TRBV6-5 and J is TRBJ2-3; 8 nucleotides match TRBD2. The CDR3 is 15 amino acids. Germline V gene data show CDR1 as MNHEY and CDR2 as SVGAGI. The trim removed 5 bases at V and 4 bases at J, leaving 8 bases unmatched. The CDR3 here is CASSVREGAPDTQYF. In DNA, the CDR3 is TGTGCCAGCAGTGTCCGGGAGGGCGCACCAGATACGCAGTATTTT.

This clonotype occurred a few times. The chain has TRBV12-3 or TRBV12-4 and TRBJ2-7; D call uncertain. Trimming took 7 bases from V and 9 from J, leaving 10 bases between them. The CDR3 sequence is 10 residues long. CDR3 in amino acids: CASITTGQYF. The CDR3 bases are TGTGCCAGCATCACCACGGGGCAGTACTTC.

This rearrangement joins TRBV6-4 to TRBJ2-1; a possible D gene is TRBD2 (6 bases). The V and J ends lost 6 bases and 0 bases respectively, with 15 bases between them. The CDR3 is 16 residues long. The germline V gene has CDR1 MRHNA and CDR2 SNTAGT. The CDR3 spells CASRPRGSGSYNEQFF. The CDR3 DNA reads TGTGCCAGCAGACCCCGGGGTAGCGGCTCCTACAATGAGCAGTTCTTC.

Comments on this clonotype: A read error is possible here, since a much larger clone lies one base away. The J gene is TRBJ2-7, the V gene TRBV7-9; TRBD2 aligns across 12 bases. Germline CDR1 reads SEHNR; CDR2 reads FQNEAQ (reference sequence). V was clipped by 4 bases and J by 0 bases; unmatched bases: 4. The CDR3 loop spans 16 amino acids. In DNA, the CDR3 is TGTGCCAGCAGCTCCCTGACTAGCGGGAGCTCCTACGAGCAGTACTTC. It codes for CASSSLTSGSSYEQYF.

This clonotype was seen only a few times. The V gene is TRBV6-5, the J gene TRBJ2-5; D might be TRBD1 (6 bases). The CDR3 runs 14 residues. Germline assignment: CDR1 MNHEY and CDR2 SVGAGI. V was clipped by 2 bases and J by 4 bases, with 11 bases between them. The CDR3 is CASSYGQGRETQYF. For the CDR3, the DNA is TGTGCCAGCAGTTACGGGCAGGGGAGAGAGACCCAGTACTTC.

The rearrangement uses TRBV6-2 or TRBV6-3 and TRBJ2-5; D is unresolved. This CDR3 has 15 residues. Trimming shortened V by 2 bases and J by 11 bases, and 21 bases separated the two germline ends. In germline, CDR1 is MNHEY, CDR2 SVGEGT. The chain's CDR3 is CASSYNDRLGDEQYF. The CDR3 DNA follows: TGTGCCAGCAGTTACAACGACCGTCTCGGCGATGAGCAGTACTTC.

In DNA form, the CDR3 reads TGCGCCAGCAGCCGTGACGGGACAGGACCTTACGAGCAGTACTTC. Its translation: CASSRDGTGPYEQYF. The chain links TRBV5-1 to TRBJ2-7; TRBD1 matches 8 bases. The CDR3 length is 15 residues. V dropped 4 bases and J dropped 4; count of bases not matched to a gene: 10. Germline CDR1 SGHRS, CDR2 YFSETQ.

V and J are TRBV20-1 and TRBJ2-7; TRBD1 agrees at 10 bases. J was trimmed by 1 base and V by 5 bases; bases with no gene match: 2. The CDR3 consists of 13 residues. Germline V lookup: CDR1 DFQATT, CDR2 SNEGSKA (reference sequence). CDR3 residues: CSASDRGSYEQYF. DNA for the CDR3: TGCAGTGCTTCGGACAGGGGGTCCTACGAGCAGTACTTC.

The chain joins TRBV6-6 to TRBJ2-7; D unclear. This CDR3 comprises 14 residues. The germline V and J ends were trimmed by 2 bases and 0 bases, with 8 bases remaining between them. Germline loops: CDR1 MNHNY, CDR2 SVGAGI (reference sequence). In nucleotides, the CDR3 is TGTGCCAGCAGTTACGGGCAGTACTCCTACGAGCAGTACTTC. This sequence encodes CASSYGQYSYEQYF.